This T cell receptor beta chain comes out of a study of cytomegalovirus exposure and HLA in healthy donors. Points on this clone: Its specificity is not known.

The PCR contained 60 Vbeta and 13 Jbeta primers. Data came from immunoSEQ multiplex PCR; TCRdb stores just in-frame clones and leaves some out. The sample records about 89,000 clones, approximately 81% being singletons. General observations from the study: Serostatus for CMV was the only available immune exposure information.

The CDR3 is 14 amino acids. V shed 7 bases and J 4 bases; nucleotides not matched to a gene: 7. The germline V gene has CDR1 SGHDN and CDR2 FVKESK. V usage is TRBV14 and J usage is TRBJ2-5; 9 positions match TRBD1. The sequence was collected from a man aged 40-49 years in good health and CMV-seropositive. Material: PBMCs. CDR3 nucleotide sequence: TGTGCCAGCAACGGACAGGGGTCGGTAGAGACCCAGTACTTC. This sequence encodes CASNGQGSVETQYF.